What follows is one T cell receptor (beta chain) and its context. Libraries were prepared by immunoSEQ multiplex PCR; TCRdb keeps only in-frame clonotypes and omits some of them. The repertoire has hundreds of thousands of clones, approximately 79% of them found once; the top ten carry 9% to 12%. This sample stems from a study of shared clonotypes between healthy human individuals. V was pared by 7 bases and J by 6 bases, with 18 bases between. Germline V gives CDR1 SGHRS, CDR2 YFSETQ. The CDR3 is 14 residues long. The source material was memory CD4+ T cells sorted from blood. As to subset: CD45RA-negative fraction. The chain joins TRBV5-1 to TRBJ2-3; D remains ambiguous. This TCR derives from a man aged 30 to 45 in good health. Here the CDR3 reads CASGVDTPGDTQYF. CDR3 nucleotide sequence: TGCGCCAGCGGGGTCGACACCCCCGGGGATACGCAGTATTTT.